This T cell receptor (beta chain) comes out of a study of shared clonotypes between healthy human individuals. With respect to this clone: What it binds is not known.

CDR1 is SGHTA, CDR2 FQGTGA, per germline. V lost 5 bases and J 3 bases, leaving 20 bases between the germline ends. CDR3 size: 17 residues. The study, taken as a whole, reports: Clonotype sharing among donors likely depends on sequencing depth. Naive CD4 clonotypes were shared across a handful of donors at 4.5% to 6.5%. Naive subsets usually exceeded memory subsets in estimated richness.

The assay was carried out at the deep level. Profiled with immunoSEQ multiplex PCR; TCRdb holds only in-frame clones, not every one. The sample includes some 1 million clones, 60% to 80% of them seen just once. Sequenced: memory CD4+ T cells sorted from blood. Subset here: CD45RA-negative fraction. This TCR was sampled from a man aged 18-30 years in good health. This chain uses TRBV7-3 with TRBJ1-3; unclear D gene. DNA for the CDR3: TGTGCCAGCAGCCGAACCCACGGGCCCTACCTTGGAAACACCATATATTTT. The encoded protein is CASSRTHGPYLGNTIYF.